This T cell receptor beta chain was identified in a study of blood T cell repertoires in COVID-19. This CDR3 is 14 amino acids long. Trimming stripped 6 bases from V and 4 bases from J, with 15 bases between. Germline V gene lookup returns CDR1 LNHDA and CDR2 SQIVND (reference sequence). This table comes from immunoSEQ multiplex PCR, and its TCRdb copy is limited to in-frame clones, with some not included. The table has a few hundred thousand clones, approximately 90% seen once. This chain links TRBV19 with TRBJ1-2; D is perhaps TRBD1 (6 bases). This receptor was taken from a man aged 18-30 years with active or convalescent COVID-19. The sequencing input was peripheral blood. The CDR3 sequence: CASRKGQFLYGYTF. DNA of the CDR3: TGTGCCAGTAGGAAAGGACAGTTTCTCTATGGCTACACCTTC. Supplemented by reference TRBV19 and TRBJ1-2, the full variable domain reads DGGITQSPKYLFRKEGQNVTLSCEQNLNHDAMYWYRQDPGQGLRLIYYSQIVNDFQKGDIAEGYSVSREKKESFPLTVTSAQKNPTAFYLCASRKGQFLYGYTFGSGTRLTVV.